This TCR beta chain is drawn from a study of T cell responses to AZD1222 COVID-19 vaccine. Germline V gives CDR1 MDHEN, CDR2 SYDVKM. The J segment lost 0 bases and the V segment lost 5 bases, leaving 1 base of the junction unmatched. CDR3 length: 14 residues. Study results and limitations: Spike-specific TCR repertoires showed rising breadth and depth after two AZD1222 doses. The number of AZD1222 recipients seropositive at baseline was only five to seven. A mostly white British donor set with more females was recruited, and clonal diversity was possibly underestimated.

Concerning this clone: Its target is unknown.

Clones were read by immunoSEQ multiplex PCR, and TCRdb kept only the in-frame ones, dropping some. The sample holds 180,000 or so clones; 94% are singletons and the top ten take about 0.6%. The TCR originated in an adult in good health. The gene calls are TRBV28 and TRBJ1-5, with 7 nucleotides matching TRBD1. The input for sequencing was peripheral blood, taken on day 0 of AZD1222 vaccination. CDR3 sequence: CASSQGGSNQPQHF. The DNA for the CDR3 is TGTGCCAGCAGTCAGGGGGGTAGCAATCAGCCCCAGCATTTT.